The 14 T cell receptor beta chains below come from one sample, sequenced in a study of radiation and T cells in renal cell carcinoma. TCRdb keeps only in-frame clones here, not all; method: immunoSEQ multiplex PCR. The sample lists around 140,000 clones; about 88% were seen once. Time point noted: baseline pretreatment blood. Documented treatment: 15 Gy SBRT to primary tumor, nephrectomy 4 weeks later. The starting material was blood, obtained from a patient whose treatment included radiotherapy and nephrectomy. Receptors originate from a woman in her 70s with renal cell carcinoma.

The rearrangement links TRBV5-1 to TRBJ2-5; 10 bases map to TRBD1. Germline V gives CDR1 SGHRS, CDR2 YFSETQ. The CDR3 is made up of 13 amino acids. With V trimmed by 7 bases and J by 3 bases, 3 bases remained unmatched. CDR3 bases: TGCGCCAGCTACGGGACAGGGGAAGAGACCCAGTACTTC. Protein sequence: CASYGTGEETQYF. The full variable domain, rest sourced from reference TRBV5-1 and TRBJ2-5, is KAGVTQTPRYLIKTRGQQVTLSCSPISGHRSVSWYQQTPGQGLQFLFEYFSETQRNKGNFPGRFSGRQFSNSRSEMNVSTLELGDSALYLCASYGTGEETQYFGPGTRLLVL.

The chain carries TRBV11-2 and TRBJ2-5; 9 bases fit TRBD1. In germline, CDR1 is SGHAT, CDR2 FQNNGV. The CDR3 contains 15 residues. V shed 1 base, J shed 2 bases, and the junction held 2 bases outside the gene matches. The DNA for the CDR3 is TGTGCCAGCAGCTTAGGGGACAGGGATCAAGAGACCCAGTACTTC. It encodes CASSLGDRDQETQYF. Using reference TRBV11-2 and TRBJ2-5 for the parts outside the CDR3, the full variable domain is EAGVAQSPRYKIIEKRQSVAFWCNPISGHATLYWYQQILGQGPKLLIQFQNNGVVDDSQLPKDRFSAERLKGVDSTLKIQPAKLEDSAVYLCASSLGDRDQETQYFGPGTRLLVL.

This clone has just a few counts. The rearrangement links TRBV30 to TRBJ2-1, with a possible D match to TRBD2 (9 bases). The CDR3 runs to 17 residues. The V gene's germline CDR1 is GTSNPN and CDR2 SVGIG (reference sequence). The germline V and J ends were trimmed by 4 bases and 6 bases, with 25 bases remaining between them. The CDR3 reads CAWTRGLALQGGNEQFF. The CDR3 region has the DNA TGTGCCTGGACCCGCGGACTAGCGTTACAGGGGGGCAATGAGCAGTTCTTC.

The chain uses TRBV5-1 and TRBJ2-7; 9 bases are a match to TRBD1. Germline trimming cut 0 bases from V and 7 bases from J; bases unmatched to any gene: 5. Germline V lookup: CDR1 SGHRS, CDR2 YFSETQ. The CDR3 runs to 14 residues. CDR3 amino acids: CASSLGTGVGEQYF. In nucleotides, the CDR3 is TGCGCCAGCAGCTTGGGGACAGGGGTTGGGGAGCAGTACTTC.

The gene calls are TRBV4-2 and TRBJ2-1; 7 nucleotides align to TRBD1. The CDR3 has 15 residues. The germline V gene has CDR1 LGHNA and CDR2 YNFKEQ. J lost 4 bases, V lost 5 bases, and 8 bases had no gene match. CDR3 nucleotides: TGTGCCAGCAGCATCGGACAGGCGGAATACAATGAGCAGTTCTTC. Its translation is CASSIGQAEYNEQFF.

This clone was detected once. The rearrangement joins TRBV11-3 to TRBJ2-7, with a tentative D call TRBD1 (6 bases). The germline gives CDR1 SGHNT, CDR2 YENEEA. The CDR3 has 15 residues. V gave up 3 bases and J gave up 0 bases, with 12 bases separating them. This chain's CDR3 is CASSLMDRPSYEQYF. The DNA of the CDR3 is TGTGCCAGCAGCTTGATGGACAGACCCTCCTACGAGCAGTACTTC.

The J gene is TRBJ2-1, the V gene TRBV19, with D tentatively TRBD1 or TRBD2 (5 bases each). The germline V gene has CDR1 LNHDA and CDR2 SQIVND (reference sequence). The CDR3 consists of 13 residues. V was shortened by 9 bases and J by 6 bases, with 15 bases between the two germline ends. The CDR3 bases are TGTGCCAGCGGGGCTAGCAGGAGCAATGAGCAGTTCTTC. Translated: CASGASRSNEQFF. Drawing the rest from reference TRBV19 and TRBJ2-1, the complete variable domain is DGGITQSPKYLFRKEGQNVTLSCEQNLNHDAMYWYRQDPGQGLRLIYYSQIVNDFQKGDIAEGYSVSREKKESFPLTVTSAQKNPTAFYLCASGASRSNEQFFGPGTRLTVL.

The genes are TRBV19 and TRBJ2-2; D call uncertain. This CDR3 has 13 amino acids. The germline CDR1 and CDR2 sequences are LNHDA and SQIVND (reference sequence). V lost 4 bases and J 0 bases, leaving 3 bases between the germline ends. The CDR3 region is CASSKPNTGELFF. The CDR3 DNA reads TGTGCCAGTAGTAAACCGAACACCGGGGAGCTGTTTTTT.

This chain connects TRBV28 to TRBJ2-7; 9 nucleotides match TRBD1. Germline assignment: CDR1 MDHEN and CDR2 SYDVKM. The V segment lost 5 bases and the J segment 5 bases; nucleotides outside the gene matches: 10. The CDR3 is 15 amino acids. The chain's CDR3 is CASSPQGARHHEQYF. The CDR3 DNA is TGTGCCAGCAGTCCACAGGGGGCTAGGCACCACGAGCAGTACTTC.

CDR3 in DNA: TGTGCCAGCAGTTATAGGCCCTCCTACAATGAGCAGTTCTTC. Protein: CASSYRPSYNEQFF. The chain links TRBV6-6 to TRBJ2-1; no definite D call. The germline V gene has CDR1 MNHNY and CDR2 SVGAGI (reference sequence). This CDR3 is 14 amino acids long. The V end was cut by 3 bases, the J end by 0 bases, with 6 bases between.

The chain employs TRBV7-2 and TRBJ2-2, with TRBD2 matching over 9 bases. The trim removed 1 base at V and 1 base at J, leaving 1 base unmatched. The CDR3 sequence is 16 residues long. Germline CDR1 and CDR2: SGHTA and FQGNSA. CDR3 nucleotides: TGTGCCAGCAGCTTAGATAGCGGGAGGAACACCGGGGAGCTGTTTTTT. It codes for CASSLDSGRNTGELFF.

V usage is TRBV6-1 and J usage is TRBJ2-5; TRBD1 is a possible D gene (6 bases). The CDR3 is made up of 14 amino acids. Germline V gene lookup returns CDR1 MNHNS and CDR2 SASEGT. V lost 6 bases, J lost 5 bases, and 16 bases lay in between. The CDR3 sequence is CASSSTTGMETQYF. The CDR3 DNA is TGTGCCAGCAGCTCGACCACAGGGATGGAGACCCAGTACTTC.

The J gene is TRBJ1-1, the V gene TRBV5-1; possibly TRBD1 for D (6 bases). V lost 1 base and J lost 2, with 15 bases in between. Germline V gene sequence: CDR1 SGHRS, CDR2 YFSETQ. The CDR3 spans 16 residues. This CDR3 reads CASSLLGGQRNTEAFF. In nucleotides, the CDR3 is TGCGCCAGCAGCTTGCTCGGGGGCCAAAGAAACACTGAAGCTTTCTTT.

The J gene is TRBJ2-3, the V gene TRBV7-2, with TRBD2 matching over 11 bases. Germline trimming cut 5 bases from V and 1 base from J; bases unmatched to any gene: 5. The germline V gene encodes CDR1 SGHTA and CDR2 FQGNSA. CDR3 length: 16 amino acids. This chain's CDR3 is CASSQLAGGGTDTQYF. For the CDR3, the DNA is TGTGCCAGCAGCCAGCTAGCGGGGGGCGGCACAGATACGCAGTATTTT. Supplemented by reference TRBV7-2 and TRBJ2-3, the full variable domain reads GAGVSQSPSNKVTEKGKDVELRCDPISGHTALYWYRQSLGQGLEFLIYFQGNSAPDKSGLPSDRFSAERTGGSVSTLTIQRTQQEDSAVYLCASSQLAGGGTDTQYFGPGTRLTVL.